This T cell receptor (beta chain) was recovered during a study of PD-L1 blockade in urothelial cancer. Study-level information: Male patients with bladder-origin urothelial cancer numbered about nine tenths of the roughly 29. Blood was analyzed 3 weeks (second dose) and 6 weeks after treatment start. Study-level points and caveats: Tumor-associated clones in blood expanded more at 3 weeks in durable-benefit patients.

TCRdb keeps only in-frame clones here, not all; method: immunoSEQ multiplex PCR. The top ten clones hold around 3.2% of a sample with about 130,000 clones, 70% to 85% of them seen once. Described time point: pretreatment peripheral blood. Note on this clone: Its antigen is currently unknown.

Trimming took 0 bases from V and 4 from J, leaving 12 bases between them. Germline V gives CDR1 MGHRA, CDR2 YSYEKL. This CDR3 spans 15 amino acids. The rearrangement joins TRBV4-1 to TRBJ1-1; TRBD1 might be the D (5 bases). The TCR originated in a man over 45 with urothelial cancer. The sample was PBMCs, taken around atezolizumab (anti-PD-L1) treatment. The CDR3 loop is CASSQDAGPSTEAFF. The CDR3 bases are TGCGCCAGCAGCCAAGATGCGGGGCCCAGCACTGAAGCTTTCTTT.